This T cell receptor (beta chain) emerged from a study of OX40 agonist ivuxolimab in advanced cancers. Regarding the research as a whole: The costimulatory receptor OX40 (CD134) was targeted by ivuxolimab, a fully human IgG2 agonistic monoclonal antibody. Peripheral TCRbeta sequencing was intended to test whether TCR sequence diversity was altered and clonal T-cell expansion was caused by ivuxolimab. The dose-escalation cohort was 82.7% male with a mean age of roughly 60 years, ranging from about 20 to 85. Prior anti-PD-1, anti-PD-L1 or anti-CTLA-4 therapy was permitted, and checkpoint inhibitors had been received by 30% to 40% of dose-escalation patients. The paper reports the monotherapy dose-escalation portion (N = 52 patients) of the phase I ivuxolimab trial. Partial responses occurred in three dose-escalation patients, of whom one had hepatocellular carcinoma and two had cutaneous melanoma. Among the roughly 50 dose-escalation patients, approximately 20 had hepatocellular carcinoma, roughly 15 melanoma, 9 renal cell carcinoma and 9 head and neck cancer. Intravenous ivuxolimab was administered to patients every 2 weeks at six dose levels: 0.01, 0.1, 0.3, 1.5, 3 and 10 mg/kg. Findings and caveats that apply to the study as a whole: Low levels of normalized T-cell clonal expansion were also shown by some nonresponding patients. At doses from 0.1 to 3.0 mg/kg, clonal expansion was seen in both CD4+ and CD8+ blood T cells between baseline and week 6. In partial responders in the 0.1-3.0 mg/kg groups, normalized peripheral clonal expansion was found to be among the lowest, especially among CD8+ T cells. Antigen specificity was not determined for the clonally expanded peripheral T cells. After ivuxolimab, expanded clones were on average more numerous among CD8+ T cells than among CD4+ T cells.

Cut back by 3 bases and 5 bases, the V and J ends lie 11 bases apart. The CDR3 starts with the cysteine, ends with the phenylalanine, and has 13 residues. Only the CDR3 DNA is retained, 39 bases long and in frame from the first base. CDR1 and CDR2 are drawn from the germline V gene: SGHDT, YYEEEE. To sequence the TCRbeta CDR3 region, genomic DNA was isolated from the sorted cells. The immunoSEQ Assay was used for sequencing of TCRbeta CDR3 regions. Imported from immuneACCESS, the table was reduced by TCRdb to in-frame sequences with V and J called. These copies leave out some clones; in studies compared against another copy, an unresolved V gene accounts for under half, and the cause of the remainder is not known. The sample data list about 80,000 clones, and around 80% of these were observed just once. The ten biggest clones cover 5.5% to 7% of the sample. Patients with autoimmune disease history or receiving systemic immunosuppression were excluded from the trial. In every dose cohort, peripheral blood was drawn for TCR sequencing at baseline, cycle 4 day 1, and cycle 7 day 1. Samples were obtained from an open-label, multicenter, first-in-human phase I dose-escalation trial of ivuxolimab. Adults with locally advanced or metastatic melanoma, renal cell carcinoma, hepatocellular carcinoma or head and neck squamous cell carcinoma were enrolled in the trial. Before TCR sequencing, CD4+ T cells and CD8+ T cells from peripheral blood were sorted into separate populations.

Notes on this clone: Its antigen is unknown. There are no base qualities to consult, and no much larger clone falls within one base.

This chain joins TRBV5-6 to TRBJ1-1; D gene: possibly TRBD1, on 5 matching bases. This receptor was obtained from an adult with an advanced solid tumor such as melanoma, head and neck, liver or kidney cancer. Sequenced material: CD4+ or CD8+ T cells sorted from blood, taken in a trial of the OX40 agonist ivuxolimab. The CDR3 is CASSSVGGTEAFF. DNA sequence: TGTGCCAGCAGCTCGGTGGGGGGAACTGAAGCTTTCTTT.